This T cell receptor beta chain came from a study of T cells in Graves' hyperthyroidism and ophthalmopathy. Study-level information: Peripheral blood samples were taken at initial diagnosis, prior to any treatment. General observations from the study: In the blood, most expanded thyroid clonotypes above 0.001 appeared as well.

Graves' hyperthyroidism showing no ophthalmopathy progression within 18 months was considered stable. PBMCs were collected from an approximately 9.3 ml volume of fresh peripheral blood. RNA transcripts gave rise to amplified TCR beta CDR3 regions. First-round RT-PCR of the TCR CDR3 relied on the HTBI primer set. Each CDR3 protein gets one entry after TCRdb re-called the multiplex PCR reads with MiXCR. The table shows about 200,000 distinct CDR3 sequences, with approximately 16% occurring only once. CDR3 length: 14 residues. The V gene lost 4 bases and the J gene lost 2 bases, with 11 bases spanning the gap. In germline, CDR1 is MNHNS, CDR2 SASEGT. This clonotype was counted many times. Its antigen is undetermined.

This sequence originates from a woman in her forties or fifties with Graves' hyperthyroidism. The V gene is TRBV6-1, the J gene TRBJ1-1; weak D call: TRBD1 (5 bases). The specimen was blood. This chain's CDR3 is CASSAGTINTEAFF. CDR3 in DNA: TGTGCCAGCAGTGCCGGGACGATCAACACTGAAGCTTTCTTT.